This T cell receptor beta chain came from a study of vaccination effects on CD4 cells after COVID-19. Study as a whole: Ahead of sequencing, the ViraFEST assay grew antigen-specific CD4+ T cells using viral peptide pools.

Study results and limitations: There was marked clonal contraction among infection- and vaccine-induced clones late after vaccination. Few convalescent patients were included, and no early post-infection timepoints were sampled.

Produced via immunoSEQ multiplex PCR; TCRdb's table is partial and in-frame only. The sample carries 37,000 or so clones, around 73% recorded once. V was clipped by 0 bases and J by 1 base; unmatched bases: 6. CDR1 is MNHEY and CDR2 is SVGAGI in the germline V gene. This CDR3 comprises 16 residues. Subsequent to 10 days of culture, CD4+ T cells were isolated. All study participants received two doses of BNT162b2 or mRNA-1273 vaccine. Cultures got half-medium changes with IL-2 on days 3 and 7. With respect to this clone: Its specificity is not known.

The TCR originated in a human donor who received a COVID-19 vaccine. The material was CD4+ T cells from PBMCs cultured without peptide, obtained after COVID-19 vaccination. This chain connects TRBV6-5 to TRBJ2-7; 7 positions agree with TRBD1. In DNA form, the CDR3 reads TGTGCCAGCAGTTACTCGAGGCGCAGGGGGTCCTACGAGCAGTACTTC. Residues: CASSYSRRRGSYEQYF.